A selection of T cell receptor beta chains follows, all from one sample in a study of blood T cell repertoires in COVID-19. The data were produced by immunoSEQ multiplex PCR, yet TCRdb's version contains in-frame clones alone and is incomplete. The sample lists some 220,000 clones; 83% were seen once. The material sequenced was peripheral blood. The receptors were sampled from a human donor in a cohort sampled during active COVID-19. The CDR3 runs from the conserved cysteine through the conserved F or W. D genes are given only for firm matches. The size entry is marked missing in some rows and otherwise reads once, few, many or a size class.

D gene: NA
CDR3 length: 10
V gene: TRBV20-1
J gene: TRBJ1-6
clone size: NA
CDR3 DNA: TGCAGTGCCCATAGCCAACCCCTCCACTTT
CDR3 protein: CSAHSQPLHF

D gene: TRBD2
CDR3 length: 15
V gene: TRBV29-1
J gene: TRBJ2-3
clone size: NA
CDR3 DNA: TGCAGCGTTGAAGTGGGTAGCGGGGGCACAGATACGCAGTATTTT
CDR3 protein: CSVEVGSGGTDTQYF

D gene: NA
CDR3 length: 18
V gene: TRBV9
J gene: TRBJ1-3
clone size: NA
CDR3 DNA: TGTGCCAGCAGTTTTGACATCCTTGGGTTCGGATCTGGAAACACCATATATTTT
CDR3 protein: CASSFDILGFGSGNTIYF

D gene: NA
CDR3 length: 15
V gene: TRBV20-1
J gene: TRBJ1-3
clone size: NA
CDR3 DNA: TGCAGTGCTAGTGAAGACAGCTACTCTGGAAACACCATATATTTT
CDR3 protein: CSASEDSYSGNTIYF

D gene: TRBD1
CDR3 length: 16
V gene: TRBV11-2
J gene: TRBJ1-6
clone size: NA
CDR3 DNA: TGTGCCAGCAGCTTAGCTCTGGGACAGGGAAGGTCACCCCTCCACTTT
CDR3 protein: CASSLALGQGRSPLHF

D gene: NA
CDR3 length: 16
V gene: TRBV27
J gene: TRBJ2-7
clone size: NA
CDR3 DNA: TGTGCCAGCAGTTTACAGGGGCCCATGGTATCATACGAGCAGTACTTC
CDR3 protein: CASSLQGPMVSYEQYF

D gene: TRBD1
CDR3 length: 14
V gene: TRBV6-5
J gene: TRBJ1-1
clone size: NA
CDR3 DNA: TGTGCCAGCAGTTACGACAGGGTGAACACTGAAGCTTTCTTT
CDR3 protein: CASSYDRVNTEAFF

D gene: TRBD2
CDR3 length: 15
V gene: TRBV5-1
J gene: TRBJ2-7
clone size: NA
CDR3 DNA: TGCGCCAGCAGCCCCTCCCTAGCGGGAGGATACGAGCAGTACTTC
CDR3 protein: CASSPSLAGGYEQYF

D gene: TRBD1
CDR3 length: 16
V gene: TRBV6-5
J gene: TRBJ1-3
clone size: NA
CDR3 DNA: TGTGCCAGCAGTTACTCCGGGACAGTCTCTGGAAACACCATATATTTT
CDR3 protein: CASSYSGTVSGNTIYF

D gene: NA
CDR3 length: 14
V gene: TRBV10-1
J gene: TRBJ2-3
clone size: NA
CDR3 DNA: TGCGCCAGCAGTGCCTCGGGAGTCAGAGATACGCAGTATTTT
CDR3 protein: CASSASGVRDTQYF

D gene: NA
CDR3 length: 16
V gene: TRBV4-2
J gene: TRBJ2-7
clone size: many
CDR3 DNA: TGTGCCAGCAGCCAGGACTTTATGGGAAGCGGTCACGAGCAGTACTTC
CDR3 protein: CASSQDFMGSGHEQYF

D gene: NA
CDR3 length: 15
V gene: TRBV3-1/TRBV3-2
J gene: TRBJ2-7
clone size: few
CDR3 DNA: TGTGCCAGCAGCCAAGGGGCTAGCGACTCCTACGAGCAGTACTTC
CDR3 protein: CASSQGASDSYEQYF

D gene: TRBD2
CDR3 length: 16
V gene: TRBV14
J gene: TRBJ2-7
clone size: NA
CDR3 DNA: TGTGCCAGCAGCCCCTCGGGACTAGTAGCCCAGGGATTGGAGTACTTC
CDR3 protein: CASSPSGLVAQGLEYF

D gene: TRBD1
CDR3 length: 14
V gene: TRBV9
J gene: TRBJ1-3
clone size: NA
CDR3 DNA: TGTGCCAGCAGACAGGGACAGTCCGGAAACACCATATATTTT
CDR3 protein: CASRQGQSGNTIYF

D gene: NA
CDR3 length: 15
V gene: TRBV5-1
J gene: TRBJ1-3
clone size: NA
CDR3 DNA: TGCGCCAGCAGCCCGCGGGGCCCCTCTGGAAACACCATATATTTT
CDR3 protein: CASSPRGPSGNTIYF

D gene: TRBD2
CDR3 length: 13
V gene: TRBV4-2
J gene: TRBJ2-3
clone size: NA
CDR3 DNA: TGTGCCAGCAGCTCGGGGGGGTCAGATACGCAGTATTTT
CDR3 protein: CASSSGGSDTQYF

D gene: TRBD1
CDR3 length: 16
V gene: TRBV2
J gene: TRBJ1-5
clone size: NA
CDR3 DNA: TGTGCCAGCGGGGACAGGGGCTATTATAGCAATCAGCCCCAGCATTTT
CDR3 protein: CASGDRGYYSNQPQHF

D gene: TRBD2
CDR3 length: 19
V gene: TRBV5-4
J gene: TRBJ2-7
clone size: once
CDR3 DNA: TGTGCCAGCAGCACCGGACAGGGGACTAGCGGGAGGGCCCTTTACGAGCAGTACTTC
CDR3 protein: CASSTGQGTSGRALYEQYF

D gene: NA
CDR3 length: 12
V gene: TRBV10-2
J gene: TRBJ2-1
clone size: NA
CDR3 DNA: TGCGCCAGCAGGGACAGATTGAATGAGCAGTTCTTC
CDR3 protein: CASRDRLNEQFF

D gene: TRBD1
CDR3 length: 16
V gene: TRBV5-4
J gene: TRBJ2-3
clone size: NA
CDR3 DNA: TGTGCCAGCAGCCATCCACTGGACAGGGGTGAAGGCACGCAGTATTTT
CDR3 protein: CASSHPLDRGEGTQYF

D gene: TRBD1
CDR3 length: 17
V gene: TRBV4-1
J gene: TRBJ1-2
clone size: medium-sized
CDR3 DNA: TGCGCCAGCAGCCAAGGCCCCATCGGGACAGGGGCCTATGGCTACACCTTC
CDR3 protein: CASSQGPIGTGAYGYTF

D gene: NA
CDR3 length: 15
V gene: TRBV5-1
J gene: TRBJ2-7
clone size: NA
CDR3 DNA: TGCGCCAGCAGCCGAGCTATCGACGCGGGCTACGAGCAGTACTTC
CDR3 protein: CASSRAIDAGYEQYF

D gene: NA
CDR3 length: 12
V gene: TRBV30
J gene: TRBJ1-1
clone size: NA
CDR3 DNA: TGTGCCTGGAGGTTCATGAACACTGAAGCTTTCTTT
CDR3 protein: CAWRFMNTEAFF

D gene: NA
CDR3 length: 13
V gene: TRBV30
J gene: TRBJ1-5
clone size: NA
CDR3 DNA: TGTGCCTGGACCCTAGGGGCAGGACAGCCCCAGCATTTT
CDR3 protein: CAWTLGAGQPQHF

D gene: NA
CDR3 length: 15
V gene: TRBV7-2
J gene: TRBJ1-3
clone size: NA
CDR3 DNA: TGTGCCAGCAGCTTAGCGGAGGGAAAGGGAAACACCATATATTTT
CDR3 protein: CASSLAEGKGNTIYF

D gene: NA
CDR3 length: 14
V gene: TRBV13
J gene: TRBJ1-1
clone size: few
CDR3 DNA: TGTGCCAGCAGCCCGCGGAGGGGTGATGCTGAAGCTTTCTTT
CDR3 protein: CASSPRRGDAEAFF

D gene: TRBD2
CDR3 length: 17
V gene: TRBV10-3
J gene: TRBJ2-3
clone size: NA
CDR3 DNA: TGTGCCATCAGGACCCAGGGGAGCGGGGGTCGCACAGATACGCAGTATTTT
CDR3 protein: CAIRTQGSGGRTDTQYF

D gene: NA
CDR3 length: 14
V gene: TRBV5-1
J gene: TRBJ1-2
clone size: NA
CDR3 DNA: TGCGCCAGCAGCTTGGACAGGGCTCAGTATGGCTACACCTTC
CDR3 protein: CASSLDRAQYGYTF

D gene: TRBD2
CDR3 length: 17
V gene: TRBV5-1
J gene: TRBJ2-3
clone size: NA
CDR3 DNA: TGCGCCAGCAGCTTGGCGTTAGCGGGGGGTAGCACAGATACGCAGTATTTT
CDR3 protein: CASSLALAGGSTDTQYF

D gene: NA
CDR3 length: 13
V gene: TRBV9
J gene: TRBJ2-1
clone size: NA
CDR3 DNA: TGTGCCAGCAGCGTGTACCAGGGCCAGAAGCAGTTCTTC
CDR3 protein: CASSVYQGQKQFF

D gene: TRBD2
CDR3 length: 17
V gene: TRBV18
J gene: TRBJ2-5
clone size: NA
CDR3 DNA: TGTGCCAGCTCACCCCTTCCCGGGACTAGCGGGAAAGAGACCCAGTACTTC
CDR3 protein: CASSPLPGTSGKETQYF

D gene: NA
CDR3 length: 16
V gene: TRBV6-4
J gene: TRBJ2-1
clone size: NA
CDR3 DNA: TGTGCCAGCAGTGACTCTCACAGGGACTCCTACAATGAGCAGTTCTTC
CDR3 protein: CASSDSHRDSYNEQFF

D gene: TRBD1
CDR3 length: 16
V gene: TRBV5-1
J gene: TRBJ1-4
clone size: few
CDR3 DNA: TGCGCCAGCAGCTTGAGACAGGGGGGAACTAATGAAAAACTGTTTTTT
CDR3 protein: CASSLRQGGTNEKLFF

D gene: NA
CDR3 length: 13
V gene: TRBV9
J gene: TRBJ2-2
clone size: NA
CDR3 DNA: TGTGCCAGCAGCGCGCAGGGCACCGGGGAGCTGTTTTTT
CDR3 protein: CASSAQGTGELFF

D gene: NA
CDR3 length: 13
V gene: TRBV11-1
J gene: TRBJ2-5
clone size: NA
CDR3 DNA: TGTGCCAGCAGCTTAGCGGCGCGGGAGACCCAGTACTTC
CDR3 protein: CASSLAARETQYF

D gene: TRBD2
CDR3 length: 10
V gene: TRBV3-1/TRBV3-2
J gene: TRBJ2-5
clone size: NA
CDR3 DNA: TGTGCCAGCAGCGCGGGAGGACAGTACTTC
CDR3 protein: CASSAGGQYF

D gene: NA
CDR3 length: 11
V gene: TRBV6-4
J gene: TRBJ2-5
clone size: NA
CDR3 DNA: TGTGCCGCGTCGGCGGGAGAGACCCAGTACTTC
CDR3 protein: CAASAGETQYF

D gene: NA
CDR3 length: 16
V gene: TRBV14
J gene: TRBJ1-6
clone size: few
CDR3 DNA: TGTGCCAGCAGCCAAAGAACGAGCTCCTATAATTCACCCCTCCACTTT
CDR3 protein: CASSQRTSSYNSPLHF

D gene: TRBD1
CDR3 length: 16
V gene: TRBV10-3
J gene: TRBJ1-1
clone size: NA
CDR3 DNA: TGTGCCACCGTAACCGGGACAGGGGGCGCGAGCACTGAAGCTTTCTTT
CDR3 protein: CATVTGTGGASTEAFF

D gene: NA
CDR3 length: 16
V gene: TRBV5-6
J gene: TRBJ2-1
clone size: NA
CDR3 DNA: TGTGCCAGCAGCTTGATAGGGAGGGGGGTAAACAATGAGCAGTTCTTC
CDR3 protein: CASSLIGRGVNNEQFF

D gene: NA
CDR3 length: 11
V gene: TRBV27
J gene: TRBJ2-7
clone size: NA
CDR3 DNA: TGTGCCAGCAGTTCGGTCTACGAGCAGTACTTC
CDR3 protein: CASSSVYEQYF

D gene: TRBD2
CDR3 length: 15
V gene: TRBV7-9
J gene: TRBJ2-7
clone size: NA
CDR3 DNA: TGTGCCAGCAGTCAGGGCGGGAGGGCTTCCTACGAGCAGTACTTC
CDR3 protein: CASSQGGRASYEQYF

D gene: NA
CDR3 length: 15
V gene: TRBV5-1
J gene: TRBJ2-1
clone size: NA
CDR3 DNA: TGCGCCAGCAGCTTGGCGGCAGGCTCCTACAATGAGCAGTTCTTC
CDR3 protein: CASSLAAGSYNEQFF

D gene: NA
CDR3 length: 12
V gene: TRBV7-2
J gene: TRBJ2-7
clone size: NA
CDR3 DNA: TGTGCCAGCAGCCCAAACAAGTACGAGCAGTACTTC
CDR3 protein: CASSPNKYEQYF

D gene: TRBD2
CDR3 length: 14
V gene: TRBV5-4
J gene: TRBJ2-7
clone size: medium-sized
CDR3 DNA: TGTGCCAGCAGTAGGAAGCGGGAGGGGTACGAGCAGTACTTC
CDR3 protein: CASSRKREGYEQYF

D gene: TRBD1
CDR3 length: 15
V gene: TRBV4-1
J gene: TRBJ1-5
clone size: NA
CDR3 DNA: TGCGCCAGCAGCCAAGAAGGACAGGGACGTCAGCCCCAGCATTTT
CDR3 protein: CASSQEGQGRQPQHF

D gene: NA
CDR3 length: 12
V gene: TRBV28
J gene: TRBJ2-3
clone size: NA
CDR3 DNA: TGTGCCAGCAGTCCAAGCACAGATACGCAGTATTTT
CDR3 protein: CASSPSTDTQYF

D gene: NA
CDR3 length: 16
V gene: TRBV7-6
J gene: TRBJ1-5
clone size: NA
CDR3 DNA: TGTGCCAGCAGCTCGGGAAAGGTCTATAGCAATCAGCCCCAGCATTTT
CDR3 protein: CASSSGKVYSNQPQHF

D gene: TRBD2
CDR3 length: 17
V gene: TRBV19
J gene: TRBJ2-2
clone size: NA
CDR3 DNA: TGTGCCAGTCGAACCCTTAGCGGGAGGGTGGCACCCGGGGAGCTGTTTTTT
CDR3 protein: CASRTLSGRVAPGELFF

D gene: TRBD1
CDR3 length: 17
V gene: TRBV10-2
J gene: TRBJ1-6
clone size: NA
CDR3 DNA: TGCGCCAGCAGTGAACCCGGGACAGGGAGTCCGGATTCACCCCTCCACTTT
CDR3 protein: CASSEPGTGSPDSPLHF

D gene: TRBD2
CDR3 length: 14
V gene: TRBV7-8
J gene: TRBJ2-7
clone size: NA
CDR3 DNA: TGTGCCAGCACCCCAGCGGGGGGGCTCGACGAGCAGTACTTC
CDR3 protein: CASTPAGGLDEQYF

D gene: NA
CDR3 length: 14
V gene: TRBV5-1
J gene: TRBJ2-2
clone size: NA
CDR3 DNA: TGCGCCAGTCTCGAAGGGGTTTCCACCGGGGAGCTGTTTTTT
CDR3 protein: CASLEGVSTGELFF

D gene: NA
CDR3 length: 14
V gene: TRBV9
J gene: TRBJ1-2
clone size: NA
CDR3 DNA: TGTGCCAGCAGCGCGCCACAGGGAAACTATGGCTACACCTTC
CDR3 protein: CASSAPQGNYGYTF

D gene: TRBD2
CDR3 length: 17
V gene: TRBV12-5
J gene: TRBJ2-2
clone size: NA
CDR3 DNA: TGTGCTAGTGGTTCCGGACTAGCGGGGGGAGAAAACGGGGAGCTGTTTTTT
CDR3 protein: CASGSGLAGGENGELFF

D gene: TRBD1
CDR3 length: 16
V gene: TRBV18
J gene: TRBJ2-2
clone size: NA
CDR3 DNA: TGTGCCAGCTCACCCAACCCGGGACAGGCCACCGGGGAGCTGTTTTTT
CDR3 protein: CASSPNPGQATGELFF

D gene: NA
CDR3 length: 13
V gene: TRBV6-5
J gene: TRBJ2-7
clone size: few
CDR3 DNA: TGTGCCACCCTTTTGAACAGGCCCTACGAGCAGTACTTC
CDR3 protein: CATLLNRPYEQYF

D gene: TRBD2
CDR3 length: 16
V gene: TRBV7-8
J gene: TRBJ2-1
clone size: once
CDR3 DNA: TGTGCCAGCAGCTTTACGACGGGGGGGCAGGCGAGTGAGCAGTTCTTC
CDR3 protein: CASSFTTGGQASEQFF